This T cell receptor (beta chain) stems from a study of blood T cell repertoires in COVID-19 (dated by TCRdb to between 2020 and 2021). Context from the whole study: Collaborator samples came from the United States, Italy and Spain and covered acute and convalescent phases of COVID-19. Sample metadata almost always included a de-identified subject ID, COVID-19 status, age in years and sex. The dataset comprised deeply sampled blood TCRbeta repertoires from subjects exposed to, actively infected with, or recovered from COVID-19. Samples were obtained from the ongoing ImmuneRACE study (first 160 participants) and from 1,254 subjects provided by 6 global collaborators. The prospective study material was composed of cDNA or gDNA derived from T cells, B-cell-depleted T cells, or PBMCs. The repertoires were released in a freely available public database meant as a resource for research on the immune response to SARS-CoV-2. HLA class I and class II types, where available, came from metadata supplied by the sample provider rather than from assay-based typing. Here is what the overall study found, with its caveats: Clinical and demographic metadata were provided uncurated, with the amount varying by source and participant.

TCRbeta CDR3 regions were amplified from genomic DNA using the immunoSEQ Assay, a bias-controlled multiplex PCR. The paper's data handling went like this. Within the assay, amplification of reference gene primers was used to estimate how many nucleated cells each sample contained. To quantify the absolute abundance of each unique TCRbeta CDR3 rearrangement, sequence reads were collapsed and filtered. For each sample, productive Simpson clonality was calculated by taking the square root of Simpson's diversity index across productive rearrangements. TCRdb took over this immuneACCESS table, retaining in-frame rearrangements with V and J assigned. Such tables are incomplete; in checked studies, under half of the missing clones stem from an unresolved V gene, and the remainder is unexplained. That table furnishes V, J and clone size, whereas the DNA furnished D and trimming. The sample profile shows about 160,000 clones; approximately 80% of them were found once. The ten largest make up 5% to 6% of the sample.

Notes on this clone: Its recognized antigen is unknown. There are no base qualities to consult, and no much larger clone falls within one base.

In the prospective study, participants were about 18 to 95 years old, resided in about two dozen geographic areas of the United States, and were enrolled through a virtual design. In the prospective study, cohorts were assigned on the basis of participant-reported clinical history obtained from a screening survey and a study questionnaire. Recovered participants in ImmuneRACE Cohort 3 were defined by two consecutive negative NP/OP PCR tests, clearance by a healthcare professional, or resolution of symptoms. In the prospective study, mobile phlebotomists collected whole blood, serum and a nasopharyngeal or oropharyngeal swab from each participant. Participants in the prospective study had the option to provide additional blood draws and questionnaires over a roughly 2-month period. Before DNA extraction, prospective study blood samples were shipped either frozen or at room temperature. Sequencing was carried out using PBMCs or T cells enriched from blood (not recorded which). The sequence came from a man aged 35 to 55 who had recovered from COVID-19.

The nucleotide sequence reads as follows: TGTGCCAGCAGTTACCTACAGGGGGGAGAAAAACTGTTTTTT. It codes for CASSYLQGGEKLFF. Rearrangement joined TRBV6-5 to TRBJ1-4; 8 middle bases align to TRBD1. For CDR1 and CDR2, the germline V gene lists MNHEY and SVGAGI. From the cysteine up to the phenylalanine, the CDR3 has a length of 14 residues. Left in the record is the CDR3 DNA by itself, 42 bases read in frame from the first base. For this chain, trimming is 2 bases at the V end and 8 bases at the J end, and the number of junction bases without a gene match is 4.